Described below is a single TCR beta chain sequence and its context. What it recognizes is unknown. One end of the junction is discordant with germline, which a read error may explain. This specimen comes from a study of regulatory T cells in long-lasting Graves disease. As for the study in general: Less than 3 months of antithyroid drugs had been taken by newly diagnosed Graves' patients. Study conclusions and caveats: Public clonotype sharing was higher in persistent than newly diagnosed patients. Thyroid tissue went unstudied; only peripheral blood was examined. Patients with persistent disease showed a bias toward TRBV28, TRBJ1-2 and TRBJ2-5.

HTBI primers from iRepertoire and Arm-PCR of CDR3 regions yielded the TCR beta libraries. From the multiplex PCR reads, TCRdb called clonotypes with MiXCR, one entry per CDR3 protein. The data contain about 400,000 distinct CDR3 sequences, 15% to 17% of them seen just once; the ten biggest clones take up over 20%. Time point in this sample: newly diagnosed GD, antithyroid drugs for less than 3 months. PBMC RNA was the source of the TCR library. CDR3 length equals 15 residues. The germline V gene encodes CDR1 MNHNS and CDR2 SASEGT. The TCR sequence derives from a female donor with Graves disease. The sample here was peripheral blood mononuclear cells (PBMCs), taken at new diagnosis, from a patient treated with antithyroid drugs. The chain is built from TRBV6-1 and TRBJ2-7, with 10 bases lining up with TRBD2. DNA of the CDR3: TGTGTCAGCAGACCACTAGCGGGAAGCTCCTACGAGCAGTACTTC. Protein sequence: CVSRPLAGSSYEQYF.